The 22 T cell receptor beta chains given below trace back to one sample, sequenced in a study of CD8 T cells in Susac syndrome. Reverse transcription of about 0.45 to 1 ug RNA was performed with random hexamers. TCRdb fed the immunoSEQ multiplex PCR reads into MiXCR, producing one record per CDR3 protein. The table lists about 110,000 distinct CDR3 sequences, roughly 95% of them singletons. The sample was CD8+ T cells from PBMCs. These receptors all stem from a human donor with Susac syndrome.

The chain employs TRBV7-9 and TRBJ2-7; D is unresolved. The germline CDR1 and CDR2 sequences are SEHNR and FQNEAQ (reference sequence). V lost 5 bases and J lost 2, with 7 bases in between. This CDR3 is 12 amino acids long. Here the CDR3 reads CASSQVPYEQYF. CDR3 coding DNA: TGTGCCAGCAGCCAAGTTCCCTACGAGCAGTACTTC. Complete variable domain (other parts from reference TRBV7-9 and TRBJ2-7): DTGVSQNPRHKITKRGQNVTFRCDPISEHNRLYWYRQTLGQGPEFLTYFQNEAQLEKSRLLSDRFSAERPKGSFSTLEIQRTEQGDSAMYLCASSQVPYEQYFGPGTRLTVT.

V is TRBV5-1 and J is TRBJ2-5, with no clear D. This CDR3 comprises 13 residues. CDR1 is SGHRS, CDR2 YFSETQ, per germline. V lost 4 bases and J lost 0, with 7 bases in between. In nucleotides, the CDR3 is TGCGCCAGCAGCCTGCAGTACCAAGAGACCCAGTACTTC. Its translation is CASSLQYQETQYF.

J is TRBJ2-1 and V is TRBV12-5; 8 bases fit TRBD1. CDR1 LGHNT and CDR2 FRNRAP come from the germline V gene. The CDR3 covers 14 residues. The V gene end was trimmed by 7 bases and the J gene end by 8 bases; junction bases not matched to a gene: 10. CDR3 sequence: CASVTRETGDEQFF. DNA of the CDR3: TGTGCTAGTGTTACAAGAGAGACAGGGGATGAGCAGTTCTTC.

V gene TRBV13 combines with J gene TRBJ1-6; TRBD1 agrees at 12 bases. The CDR3 has 16 amino acids. Germline V lookup: CDR1 PRHDT, CDR2 FYEKMQ (reference sequence). V trimming: 4 bases; J trimming: 13 bases; junction bases outside the gene matches: 11. CDR3 sequence reads: CASSSPGQGAKLPLHF. The CDR3 DNA reads as TGTGCCAGCAGCTCCCCGGGACAGGGGGCTAAGTTGCCCCTCCACTTT.

The chain joins TRBV9 to TRBJ2-3, with D possibly TRBD1 on 5 matching bases. This CDR3 has 15 amino acids. Looked up from germline, CDR1 is SGDLS and CDR2 is YYNGEE. With 4 bases removed from V and 3 bases from J, the gap between germline ends came to 15 bases. CDR3 DNA: TGTGCCAGCAGCCACTCAGGGCAAAAGACAGATACGCAGTATTTT. Amino acid sequence: CASSHSGQKTDTQYF.

This clonotype occurred once. The chain recombines TRBV4-2 with TRBJ1-1; D is undetermined. Germline CDR1 is LGHNA and CDR2 is YNFKEQ. V was trimmed by 0 bases and J by 6 bases, leaving 14 bases between them. The CDR3 extends over 15 amino acids. This chain's CDR3 is CASSQESQPSAEAFF. In nucleotides, the CDR3 is TGTGCCAGCAGCCAAGAGAGCCAGCCCTCGGCTGAAGCTTTCTTT.

The CDR3 is CASSPDGSYNEQFF. The CDR3 nucleotides read TGTGCCAGCAGCCCCGACGGATCCTACAATGAGCAGTTCTTC. J is TRBJ2-1 and V is TRBV7-3; D is unresolved. CDR1 is SGHTA, CDR2 FQGTGA, per germline. The V gene lost 5 bases and the J gene lost 1 base, with 9 bases spanning the gap. The CDR3 extends over 14 amino acids.

The chain has TRBV18 and TRBJ1-2; weak D call: TRBD1 (5 bases). Deletions cut 3 bases from V and 0 bases from J, with 11 bases between. The CDR3 covers 15 residues. Germline values: CDR1 KGHSH, CDR2 LQKENI. This chain's CDR3 is CASSPATEANYGYTF. CDR3 in DNA: TGTGCCAGCTCACCCGCGACAGAGGCTAACTATGGCTACACCTTC. Supplemented by reference TRBV18 and TRBJ1-2, the full variable domain reads NAGVMQNPRHLVRRRGQEARLRCSPMKGHSHVYWYRQLPEEGLKFMVYLQKENIIDESGMPKERFSAEFPKEGPSILRIQQVVRGDSAAYFCASSPATEANYGYTFGSGTRLTVV.

The rearrangement joins TRBV9 to TRBJ2-1; no definite D call. Per the germline V gene, CDR1 is SGDLS and CDR2 is YYNGEE. The CDR3 runs 14 residues. Trimming took 5 bases from V and 3 from J, leaving 12 bases between them. The CDR3 spells CASSPTPIYNEQFF. CDR3 DNA sequence: TGTGCCAGCAGTCCGACCCCGATCTACAATGAGCAGTTCTTC.

The V and J genes are TRBV11-2 and TRBJ2-7, with D unclear. The ends were cut back, 6 bases at V and 7 bases at J, with 16 bases in the middle. CDR3 length equals 13 residues. Germline V lookup: CDR1 SGHAT, CDR2 FQNNGV. For the CDR3, the DNA is TGTGCCAGCAGTCGTTCCTCCGCCCTTGAGCAGTACTTC. It specifies CASSRSSALEQYF.

The gene calls are TRBV2 and TRBJ1-2, with a tentative D call TRBD1 (6 bases). The CDR3 is made up of 13 amino acids. Germline CDR1 SNHLY, CDR2 FYNNEI. V lost 7 bases to trimming and J lost 1 base, with 10 bases between them. In nucleotides, the CDR3 is TGTGCCAGCAACGGACAGCTTAACTATGGCTACACCTTC. Translating it yields CASNGQLNYGYTF.

This chain uses TRBV7-9 with TRBJ2-1, with D maybe TRBD1 (6 bases). The CDR3 sequence is 12 residues long. The germline CDR1 and CDR2 sequences are SEHNR and FQNEAQ (reference sequence). V lost 5 bases and J lost 12, with 14 bases in between. The CDR3 spells CASSPDSLGQFF. The CDR3 DNA is TGTGCCAGCAGCCCGGACAGTCTGGGGCAGTTCTTC.

This CDR3 is CASREGLAGTDTQYF. The DNA of the CDR3 is TGTGCCAGCAGGGAGGGACTAGCAGGCACAGATACGCAGTATTTT. The rearrangement uses TRBV2 and TRBJ2-3; 9 bases are shared with TRBD2. CDR1 is SNHLY and CDR2 is FYNNEI in the germline V gene. With 6 bases clipped from V and 1 base from J, the junction kept 5 bases outside the gene matches. The CDR3 loop spans 15 amino acids.

The V call is TRBV27, the J call TRBJ2-7; D uncertain. The CDR3 sequence is 15 residues long. In germline, CDR1 is MNHEY, CDR2 SMNVEV (reference sequence). Trimming stripped 0 bases from V and 3 bases from J, with 12 bases between. The CDR3 region has the DNA TGTGCCAGCAGTTTATCAGGCAGGTTCGTCTACGAGCAGTACTTC. Translated: CASSLSGRFVYEQYF.

The chain uses TRBV7-2 and TRBJ2-1; 16 bases agree with TRBD2. Germline V CDR1 and CDR2: SGHTA, FQGNSA. Trimming removed 5 bases from V and 8 bases from J; junction bases left unmatched: 12. This CDR3 is 18 amino acids long. DNA for the CDR3: TGTGCCAGCAGCCTAGGGACTAGCGGGGGGGCCCCGATCCATGAGCAGTTCTTC. Its translation is CASSLGTSGGAPIHEQFF. Complete variable domain (other parts from reference TRBV7-2 and TRBJ2-1): GAGVSQSPSNKVTEKGKDVELRCDPISGHTALYWYRQSLGQGLEFLIYFQGNSAPDKSGLPSDRFSAERTGGSVSTLTIQRTQQEDSAVYLCASSLGTSGGAPIHEQFFGPGTRLTVL.

The chain combines TRBV15 with TRBJ2-7; 12 nucleotides agree with TRBD1. V trimming: 8 bases; J trimming: 3 bases; junction bases outside the gene matches: 11. The CDR3 spans 16 residues. Germline V gives CDR1 LNHNV, CDR2 YYDKDF (reference sequence). Here the CDR3 reads CATAGTGGAYLYEQYF. CDR3 in DNA: TGTGCCACCGCCGGGACAGGGGGCGCTTACCTCTACGAGCAGTACTTC.

The rearrangement joins TRBV25-1 to TRBJ2-1, with D perhaps matching TRBD1 (5 bases). Germline values: CDR1 MGHDK, CDR2 SYGVNS. The CDR3 spans 13 residues. V lost 3 bases and J lost 5, with 8 bases in between. Here the CDR3 reads CASSESGHNEQFF. The CDR3 nucleotides are TGTGCCAGCAGTGAGTCAGGGCACAATGAGCAGTTCTTC.

The chain employs TRBV11-2 and TRBJ2-3, with D unresolved. This CDR3 has 14 amino acids. The germline V and J ends were trimmed by 1 base and 1 base, with 6 bases remaining between them. CDR1 is SGHAT and CDR2 is FQNNGV in the germline V gene. CDR3 sequence: CASSLGDRTDTQYF. Written as DNA, the CDR3 is TGTGCCAGCAGCTTAGGTGACCGCACAGATACGCAGTATTTT.

This clonotype was detected once. The gene calls are TRBV9 and TRBJ1-1; no definite D call. Trimming removed 2 bases from V and 6 bases from J, with 5 bases in between. The CDR3 consists of 11 residues. Germline V CDR1 and CDR2: SGDLS, YYNGEE. The chain's CDR3 is CASSVGSEAFF. CDR3 sequence (DNA): TGTGCCAGCAGCGTGGGGTCTGAAGCTTTCTTT.

This chain connects TRBV19 to TRBJ2-1, with D possibly matching TRBD2 (5 bases). In germline, CDR1 is LNHDA, CDR2 SQIVND (reference sequence). This CDR3 has 14 amino acids. Trimming shortened V by 1 base and J by 7 bases, and 11 bases separated the two germline ends. The CDR3 DNA sequence: TGTGCCAGTAGTATAGTCACTAGTGCAAATGAGCAGTTCTTC. Its protein product is CASSIVTSANEQFF.

The rearrangement uses TRBV12-5 and TRBJ2-1; TRBD1 might be the D (7 bases). The CDR3 covers 12 residues. Germline-derived CDR1 and CDR2 are LGHNT and FRNRAP. Between the trimmed V and J ends, which lost 9 bases and 3 bases, there was a span of 9 bases. DNA of the CDR3: TGTGCTAGCAGGGGGGACTACAATGAGCAGTTCTTC. Its translation: CASRGDYNEQFF.

V usage is TRBV3-1 and J usage is TRBJ1-1; the match to TRBD1 covers 8 bases. CDR3 length: 12 amino acids. The germline V gene has CDR1 LGHDT and CDR2 YNNKEL (reference sequence). V trimming: 1 base; J trimming: 8 bases; junction bases outside the gene matches: 0. Here the CDR3 reads CASSQGTGEAFF. DNA of the CDR3: TGTGCCAGCAGCCAAGGGACAGGGGAAGCTTTCTTT.